This passage covers 13 T cell receptor beta chains from one sample sequenced in a study of blood T cell repertoires in COVID-19. Only in-frame clones appear in the TCRdb table, and some are missing; sequencing was by immunoSEQ multiplex PCR. The repertoire holds 75,000 to 95,000 clones, with roughly 88% as singletons. The source material was peripheral blood. The receptors originated from a man aged 60 to 75 with acute or convalescent COVID-19.

V usage is TRBV28 and J usage is TRBJ2-7; no firm D call. CDR3 size: 11 residues. Trimming pared 6 bases from V and 4 bases from J, leaving 7 bases between. Germline CDR1 and CDR2: MDHEN and SYDVKM. For the CDR3, the DNA is TGTGCCAGCAGCAACGGGTACGAGCAGTACGTC. As protein: CASSNGYEQYV.

The CDR3 region has the DNA TGTGCCAGCAGCCCCCACCCCCGGGGAGGGCGGGACGAGCAGTACTTC. Translation: CASSPHPRGGRDEQYF. V gene TRBV7-2 combines with J gene TRBJ2-7; 7 nucleotides line up with TRBD2. The length of the CDR3 is 16 residues. The V gene's germline CDR1 is SGHTA and CDR2 FQGNSA. Trimming took 5 bases from V and 5 from J; bases not matched to a gene: 15.

CDR3 protein: CASSAPAGANYGYTF. In nucleotides, the CDR3 is TGTGCCAGCAGTGCCCCCGCGGGGGCTAACTATGGCTACACCTTC. The chain is built from TRBV7-9 and TRBJ1-2; maybe TRBD1 (5 bases). Trimming stripped 6 bases from V and 0 bases from J, with 14 bases between. CDR1 is SEHNR and CDR2 is FQNEAQ in the germline V gene (reference sequence). The CDR3 loop spans 15 amino acids.

This clone was detected only once. The V call is TRBV5-1, the J call TRBJ2-1; TRBD1 matches 10 bases. This CDR3 is 15 amino acids long. Losses at the gene ends were 1 base for V and 6 bases for J; bases not matched to a gene: 4. CDR1 is SGHRS and CDR2 is YFSETQ in the germline V gene. DNA of the CDR3: TGCGCCAGCAGCTTGACGGGACAGGGGACCAATGAGCAGTTCTTC. This translates into CASSLTGQGTNEQFF.

The J gene is TRBJ1-5, the V gene TRBV27; possibly TRBD1 for D (6 bases). Germline V CDR1 and CDR2: MNHEY, SMNVEV (reference sequence). Trimming left V 2 bases short and J 5 bases short, with 10 bases between. The CDR3 has 14 amino acids. The CDR3, as DNA: TGTGCCAGCAGTTTACAACAGGGTCATCAGCCCCAGCATTTT. Encoded protein: CASSLQQGHQPQHF.

The chain uses TRBV4-1 and TRBJ1-1; TRBD1 is a possible D gene (6 bases). The ends were cut back, 0 bases at V and 4 bases at J, with 15 bases in the middle. The CDR3 is 16 residues long. Germline CDR1 is MGHRA and CDR2 is YSYEKL. The CDR3 sequence is CASSQEKGVGITEAFF. CDR3 nucleotide sequence: TGCGCCAGCAGCCAAGAGAAGGGGGTGGGGATCACTGAAGCTTTCTTT.

This clone was counted once. V is TRBV2 and J is TRBJ2-5; 8 nucleotides agree with TRBD1. Germline CDR1 is SNHLY and CDR2 is FYNNEI. Germline trimming cut 1 base from V and 5 bases from J; bases unmatched to any gene: 6. The CDR3 has 15 amino acids. CDR3 in DNA: TGTGCCAGCAGTGAAGACGGACAGGGCGGGGAGACCCAGTACTTC. This translates into CASSEDGQGGETQYF. Combining the CDR3 with reference TRBV2 and TRBJ2-5 gives the whole variable domain EPEVTQTPSHQVTQMGQEVILRCVPISNHLYFYWYRQILGQKVEFLVSFYNNEISEKSEIFDDQFSVERPDGSNFTLKIRSTKLEDSAMYFCASSEDGQGGETQYFGPGTRLLVL.

The chain uses TRBV7-9 and TRBJ1-2; D gene ambiguous. The V and J ends lost 2 bases and 7 bases respectively, with 14 bases between them. CDR1 is SEHNR, CDR2 FQNEAQ, per germline (reference sequence). CDR3 length: 14 amino acids. The CDR3 DNA is TGTGCCAGCAGCTTATTGCATAGTGTGGTTGGCTACACCTTC. Its protein is CASSLLHSVVGYTF.

The rearrangement uses TRBV29-1 and TRBJ2-3, with 11 positions matching TRBD1. Losses at the gene ends were 4 bases for V and 3 bases for J; bases not matched to a gene: 6. The CDR3 length is 15 residues. Germline V CDR1 and CDR2: SQVTM, ANQGSEA. Here the CDR3 DNA reads TGCAGCGTTGGGGGCGGACAGGGGGCTACAGATACGCAGTATTTT. Encoded protein: CSVGGGQGATDTQYF.

The chain recombines TRBV25-1 with TRBJ1-6; D gene ambiguous. Germline V gives CDR1 MGHDK, CDR2 SYGVNS. The CDR3 loop spans 13 amino acids. Trimming left V 3 bases short and J 7 bases short, with 7 bases between. CDR3 region: CASSDFQNSPLHF. CDR3 coding DNA: TGTGCCAGCAGTGATTTCCAGAATTCACCCCTCCACTTT. Looking up the rest from reference TRBV25-1 and TRBJ1-6 gives the full variable domain: EADIYQTPRYLVIGTGKKITLECSQTMGHDKMYWYQQDPGMELHLIHYSYGVNSTEKGDLSSESTVSRIRTEHFPLTLESARPSHTSQYLCASSDFQNSPLHFGNGTRLTVT.

The chain has TRBV3-1 (or the pseudogene TRBV3-2) and TRBJ1-2; 8 bases fit TRBD1. CDR1 and CDR2 (germline): LGHDT, YNNKEL (reference sequence). V trimming: 2 bases; J trimming: 4 bases; junction bases outside the gene matches: 3. The CDR3 has 14 amino acids. In nucleotides, the CDR3 is TGTGCCAGCAGCCAACAGGGGGCTGGCTATGGCTACACCTTC. It is translated as CASSQQGAGYGYTF.

This chain joins TRBV18 and TRBJ1-1; a weak D match, TRBD1 (5 bases). The germline V gene encodes CDR1 KGHSH and CDR2 LQKENI. The length of the CDR3 is 13 residues. Trimming cost V 5 bases and J 1 base, with 8 bases left between them. The CDR3, as DNA: TGTGCCAGCTCATTGGACACGAACACTGAAGCTTTCTTT. Translation gives CASSLDTNTEAFF.

The chain links TRBV2 to TRBJ2-1; D might be TRBD2 (6 bases). The V gene's germline CDR1 is SNHLY and CDR2 FYNNEI. The CDR3 covers 15 residues. V shed 4 bases and J shed 4 bases, with 14 bases lying between them. The CDR3 DNA sequence: TGTGCCAGCAGTGTAGAGTCTAGCGTTTACAATGAGCAGTTCTTC. Translation: CASSVESSVYNEQFF.